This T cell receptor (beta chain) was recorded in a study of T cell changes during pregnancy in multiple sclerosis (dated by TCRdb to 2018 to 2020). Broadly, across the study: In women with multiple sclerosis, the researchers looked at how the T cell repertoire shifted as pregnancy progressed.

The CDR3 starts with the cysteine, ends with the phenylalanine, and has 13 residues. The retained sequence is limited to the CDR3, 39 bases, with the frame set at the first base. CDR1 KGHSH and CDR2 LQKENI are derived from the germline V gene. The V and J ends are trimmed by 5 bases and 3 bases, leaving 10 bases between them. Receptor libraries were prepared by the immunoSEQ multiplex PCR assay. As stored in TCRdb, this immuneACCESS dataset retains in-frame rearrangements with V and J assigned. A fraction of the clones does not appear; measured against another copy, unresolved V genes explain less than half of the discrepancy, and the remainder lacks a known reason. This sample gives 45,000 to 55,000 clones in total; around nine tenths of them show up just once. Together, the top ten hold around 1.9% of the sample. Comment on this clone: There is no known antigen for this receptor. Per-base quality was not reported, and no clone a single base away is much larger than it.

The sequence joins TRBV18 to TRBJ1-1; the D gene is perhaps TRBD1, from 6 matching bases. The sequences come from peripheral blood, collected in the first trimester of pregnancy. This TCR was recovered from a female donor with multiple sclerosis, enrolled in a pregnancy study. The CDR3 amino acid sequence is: CASSARGDTEAFF. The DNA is TGTGCCAGCTCAGCCAGGGGAGACACTGAAGCTTTCTTT.